The 23 T cell receptor beta chains in this list originate from one sample, sequenced in a study of spatial heterogeneity in lung cancer. What these receptors recognize is not known. Findings and limits, study-wide: Intratumoral expanded alpha and beta TCR counts were found to track tumor mutation counts.

Time point in this sample: sample taken at primary tumor resection. TCRdb ran MiXCR on the 5' RACE reads and lists one entry per CDR3 protein. The table lists 8,500 to 13,000 distinct CDR3 sequences, more than 9.5% of them singletons, with approximately 42% in the top ten. The sequenced sample was lung tumor tissue, obtained at surgery. The receptors were gathered from a male donor with early-stage non-small cell lung cancer.

This clonotype has just a few counts. The gene calls are TRBV20-1 and TRBJ2-5; 8 bases map to TRBD2. Per the germline V gene, CDR1 is DFQATT and CDR2 is SNEGSKA (reference sequence). This CDR3 contains 14 residues. V shed 3 bases, J shed 4 bases, and the junction held 7 bases outside the gene matches. The chain's CDR3 is CSASPARGGETQYF. CDR3 DNA: TGCAGTGCTAGCCCCGCCCGGGGGGGAGAGACCCAGTACTTC.

The chain is built from TRBV10-3 and TRBJ2-2; 7 bases agree with TRBD1. V shed 3 bases, J shed 1 base, and the junction held 11 bases outside the gene matches. Germline-derived CDR1 and CDR2 are ENHRY and SYGVKD. This CDR3 spans 18 amino acids. CDR3 sequence: CAISDMTGLARNTGELFF. CDR3 nucleotides: TGTGCCATCAGTGATATGACAGGGTTAGCAAGGAACACCGGGGAGCTGTTTTTT.

This clonotype occurred many times. In DNA form, the CDR3 reads TGCAGCGTGCTCCCGGGACAGAATTATGGCTACACCTTC. It translates to CSVLPGQNYGYTF. J is TRBJ1-2 and V is TRBV29-1; TRBD1 agrees at 7 bases. V gave up 6 bases and J gave up 5 bases; unmatched junction bases: 9. The CDR3 is made up of 13 amino acids. Germline V CDR1 and CDR2: SQVTM, ANQGSEA.

V and J are TRBV5-4 and TRBJ1-1; 10 bases agree with TRBD1. This CDR3 is built from 16 residues. The germline CDR1 and CDR2 sequences are SGHNT and YYREEE (reference sequence). The V segment lost 4 bases and the J segment 1 base; nucleotides outside the gene matches: 7. This chain's CDR3 is CASSPRDRGSNTEAFF. The CDR3 DNA reads TGTGCCAGCAGCCCCCGGGACAGGGGATCGAACACTGAAGCTTTCTTT.

By share, this clonotype counts as medium-sized. This chain joins TRBV7-2 and TRBJ2-5; TRBD1 might be the D (6 bases). V was cut by 7 bases and J by 3 bases, with 18 bases left in between. CDR1 is SGHTA, CDR2 FQGNSA, per germline. The CDR3 is made up of 15 amino acids. DNA for the CDR3: TGTGCCAGCACCACCAGAGGGGACAAAGAAGAGACCCAGTACTTC. It translates to CASTTRGDKEETQYF.

A few counts support this clonotype. This chain connects TRBV7-2 to TRBJ1-6; D remains ambiguous. Trimming stripped 4 bases from V and 10 bases from J, with 8 bases between. The CDR3 has 12 amino acids. In germline, CDR1 is SGHTA, CDR2 FQGNSA. The CDR3 is CASSSLLSPLHF. CDR3 in DNA: TGTGCCAGCAGCTCCCTCCTCTCACCCCTCCACTTT.

The rearrangement uses TRBV27 and TRBJ1-5; D remains ambiguous. Germline V gene sequence: CDR1 MNHEY, CDR2 SMNVEV (reference sequence). The CDR3 spans 15 residues. V was clipped by 7 bases and J by 0 bases, with 13 bases between them. The CDR3 sequence is CASKHAPYSNQPQHF. In DNA, the CDR3 is TGTGCCAGCAAGCACGCGCCTTATAGCAATCAGCCCCAGCATTTT.

This clonotype was observed a few times. V usage is TRBV28 and J usage is TRBJ1-2; a weak D match, TRBD1 (6 bases). The CDR3 sequence is 13 residues long. The ends were cut back, 3 bases at V and 2 bases at J, with 7 bases in the middle. Germline CDR1 is MDHEN and CDR2 is SYDVKM. CDR3 sequence (DNA): TGTGCCAGCAGTTTTGGGGGCAACTATGGCTACACCTTC. Translated, it gives CASSFGGNYGYTF.

This clonotype was detected a few times. The chain carries TRBV20-1 and TRBJ2-1; 8 bases line up with TRBD1. Germline lookup yields CDR1 DFQATT and CDR2 SNEGSKA (reference sequence). The CDR3 sequence is 13 residues long. J was trimmed by 10 bases and V by 6 bases; bases with no gene match: 11. CDR3 in amino acids: CSAFGQGGREQFF. CDR3 DNA sequence: TGCAGTGCCTTTGGACAGGGTGGTCGGGAGCAGTTCTTC.

This clonotype was found many times. The rearrangement links TRBV20-1 to TRBJ2-3; unclear D gene. Per the germline V gene, CDR1 is DFQATT and CDR2 is SNEGSKA (reference sequence). The CDR3 consists of 14 residues. The V end lost 3 bases, the J end lost 5 bases, and 15 bases lay between the germline ends. CDR3 loop: CSASHQNRIDTQYF. Here the CDR3 DNA reads TGCAGTGCTAGTCATCAAAACCGAATAGATACGCAGTATTTT.

As DNA, the CDR3 is TGTGCCAGCAGTTCCGCGGGGGGCCAGTTCACAGATACGCAGTATTTT. This sequence encodes CASSSAGGQFTDTQYF. The chain is built from TRBV7-9 and TRBJ2-3, with TRBD2 identical over 8 bases. CDR3 length equals 16 residues. Germline V lookup: CDR1 SEHNR, CDR2 FQNEAQ (reference sequence). V gave up 6 bases and J gave up 2 bases; unmatched junction bases: 10.

The CDR3 reads CASSVGLGGANVLTF. The CDR3 nucleotides read TGTGCCAGCAGCGTAGGACTGGGAGGGGCCAACGTCCTGACTTTC. The chain has TRBV9 and TRBJ2-6, with D unresolved. Trimming shortened V by 0 bases and J by 4 bases, and 8 bases separated the two germline ends. Germline V gene lookup returns CDR1 SGDLS and CDR2 YYNGEE. The CDR3 consists of 15 residues. Together with reference TRBV9 and TRBJ2-6, the CDR3 gives the full variable domain: DSGVTQTPKHLITATGQRVTLRCSPRSGDLSVYWYQQSLDQGLQFLIQYYNGEERAKGNILERFSAQQFPDLHSELNLSSLELGDSALYFCASSVGLGGANVLTFGAGSRLTVL.

This clonotype was counted many times. The chain carries TRBV18 and TRBJ2-4; D may correspond to TRBD1 or TRBD2 (6 bases each). CDR3 length equals 18 residues. Germline loops: CDR1 KGHSH, CDR2 LQKENI. The V end lost 2 bases, the J end lost 0 bases, and 17 bases lay between the germline ends. CDR3 bases: TGTGCCAGCTCACCATTTGTATGGGGGGCCCTAGCCAAAAACATTCAGTACTTC. It is translated as CASSPFVWGALAKNIQYF.

There are many counts of this clonotype. The genes are TRBV5-4 and TRBJ1-4, with D possibly TRBD1 on 6 matching bases. V was trimmed by 1 base and J by 3 bases, leaving 7 bases between them. In germline, CDR1 is SGHNT, CDR2 YYREEE (reference sequence). The CDR3 spans 14 residues. The CDR3 spells CASSLRGANEKLFF. For the CDR3, the DNA is TGTGCCAGCAGCTTGAGGGGGGCTAATGAAAAACTGTTTTTT.

This clonotype was found many times. This chain uses TRBV5-4 with TRBJ2-5; 8 bases are a match to TRBD2. There are 15 residues in the CDR3. V shed 1 base and J 5 bases; nucleotides not matched to a gene: 7. Germline loops: CDR1 SGHNT, CDR2 YYREEE (reference sequence). CDR3 protein: CASSLQRGTGETQYF. The CDR3 DNA is TGTGCCAGCAGCTTGCAGCGGGGGACGGGTGAGACCCAGTACTTC.

The chain is built from TRBV6-2 or TRBV6-3 and TRBJ2-5; D call uncertain. CDR3 length equals 13 residues. From germline, CDR1 is MNHEY and CDR2 SVGEGT. V lost 11 bases to trimming and J lost 2 bases, with 15 bases between them. In DNA, the CDR3 is TGTGCCGCCCGGGCACATTCTCAAGAGACCCAGTACTTC. It specifies CAARAHSQETQYF.

In this sample, this clonotype turned up many times. The chain links TRBV7-9 to TRBJ1-5; D ambiguous. V was clipped by 1 base and J by 10 bases, with 8 bases between them. CDR1 is SEHNR and CDR2 is FQNEAQ in the germline V gene (reference sequence). This CDR3 contains 12 residues. The CDR3 DNA reads as TGTGCCAGCAGCTTAGATACGGGACCCCAGCATTTT. Protein: CASSLDTGPQHF.

The V and J genes are TRBV2 and TRBJ1-6; 9 nucleotides agree with TRBD1. The germline gives CDR1 SNHLY, CDR2 FYNNEI. Germline trimming cut 4 bases from V and 6 bases from J; bases unmatched to any gene: 4. The CDR3 spans 15 residues. CDR3 in amino acids: CASSVQTGGNSPLHF. The CDR3 DNA follows: TGTGCCAGCAGTGTCCAGACAGGGGGTAATTCACCCCTCCACTTT.

This clonotype was counted many times. Written as DNA, the CDR3 is TGTGCCAGCAGCCGTACAGGGGTGGAGACCCAGTACTTC. Its translation is CASSRTGVETQYF. This chain uses TRBV5-6 with TRBJ2-5; 7 positions match TRBD1. The J segment lost 5 bases and the V segment lost 4 bases, leaving 5 bases of the junction unmatched. The CDR3 runs to 13 residues. Germline lookup yields CDR1 SGHDT and CDR2 YYEEEE.

This clonotype showed up many times. This chain's CDR3 is CASSILNNSPLHF. The CDR3 DNA reads TGTGCCAGCTCCATCCTAAATAATTCACCCCTCCACTTT. The chain recombines TRBV7-2 with TRBJ1-6, with D unresolved. The CDR3 runs 13 residues. Trimming removed 8 bases at V and 5 bases at J, with 10 bases between. Germline assignment: CDR1 SGHTA and CDR2 FQGNSA.

This clonotype was counted only a few times. The chain has TRBV7-2 and TRBJ1-1, with D unresolved. The CDR3 extends over 12 amino acids. CDR1 is SGHTA, CDR2 FQGNSA, per germline. Between the trimmed V and J ends, which lost 5 bases and 5 bases, there was a span of 9 bases. The CDR3 nucleotides are TGTGCCAGCAGCGTCCTTGAGACTGAAGCTTTCTTT. It yields the protein CASSVLETEAFF.

This clonotype was seen a handful of times. This chain connects TRBV20-1 to TRBJ1-5, with D possibly matching TRBD1 (6 bases). Germline V gene lookup returns CDR1 DFQATT and CDR2 SNEGSKA (reference sequence). Trimming cost V 5 bases and J 4 bases, with 9 bases left between them. This CDR3 spans 12 amino acids. For the CDR3, the DNA is TGCAGTGCTGGAGGGGGAAATCAGCCCCAGCATTTT. Its translation: CSAGGGNQPQHF.

This clonotype was found many times. V is TRBV24-1 and J is TRBJ2-2; D is perhaps TRBD1 or TRBD2 (6 bases each). V was cut by 8 bases and J by 0 bases, with 9 bases left in between. The CDR3 runs 14 residues. From germline, CDR1 is KGHDR and CDR2 SFDVKD. Here the CDR3 reads CATMGGSNTGELFF. The DNA for the CDR3 is TGTGCCACCATGGGGGGCTCGAACACCGGGGAGCTGTTTTTT.